The T cell receptor (beta chain) under discussion was sequenced for a study of vaccination effects on CD4 cells after COVID-19 (dated by TCRdb to 2021 to 2024). With regard to the full study: Post-vaccine samples across the study were collected a median of 72 days after the second dose, with a range of 14 to 241. The study compared SARS-CoV-2 spike-specific CD4+ TCR repertoires before and after mRNA vaccination in COVID-19 convalescent patients and infection-naive vaccine recipients. The full study included over 8 COVID-19 convalescent patients and a few SARS-CoV-2-naive healthy vaccine recipients. Cultures from other donors in the study were sequenced with the Oncomine TCR Beta short-read assay on an Illumina iSeq 100. What the study reported, not specific to this receptor: The study was limited by a small number of convalescent patients and lacked early post-infection timepoints. Both infection-induced and vaccine-induced clones contracted markedly at late post-vaccination timepoints, which is consistent with waning T cell responses. In healthy vaccine recipients, vaccine-induced clones were almost all SARS-CoV-2 mono-reactive, with only 1 of 255 cross-reactive with common cold coronaviruses.

Library construction relied on the immunoSEQ multiplex PCR assay. DNA from the cultured and isolated CD4+ T cells underwent TCR beta CDR3 sequencing. Regarding the original processing steps: The analysis removed non-productive TCR sequences, trimmed reads to the CDR3 region, and retained only CDR3s that were 7 or more amino acids long. The MANAFEST web app was used to pick out antigen-specific clonotypes by comparing their expansion in peptide wells with that in reference cultures. To be called positive, a clone needed expansion at FDR<0.05 compared with the reference and with all other wells, an odds ratio greater than 5, and a frequency greater than 0.1% in two replicate wells. A clonotype was called cross-reactive if it was significantly expanded both in SARS-CoV-2 spike wells and in at least one common cold coronavirus spike condition. Using the stringdist R package, CDR3 similarity was measured by Levenshtein distance, and unrooted trees were constructed with ape in R 3.6.1. The immuneACCESS repertoire file appears here via TCRdb, limited to in-frame rearrangements. These files lack a portion of the clones; in checked studies, under half of the deficit traces to unresolved V genes, and the cause of the others is not known. V and J calls and clone size are given by that table; D and trimming were obtained from the DNA. Recorded for this sample are tens of thousands of clones; around 79% of them occurred a single time. The ten largest clones add up to 10% of the sample.

The ViraFEST assay stimulated PBMC with viral peptide pools and then used TCR sequencing to identify antigen-specific CD4+ T cell clonotypes by expansion. After roughly 11 days of culture, CD4+ T cells were isolated with the EasySep CD4+ T cell isolation kit. Each participant received two doses of an mRNA SARS-CoV-2 vaccine, either BNT162b2 or mRNA-1273. Healthy vaccine recipients had no prior SARS-CoV-2 infection, confirmed by negative nucleocapsid antibodies before and after vaccination. About 1.8 million PBMC per well were cultured with approximately 10 ug/ml peptides in IMDM containing 5% human AB serum, roughly 10 IU/ml IL-2 and gentamicin. Half of the culture medium was replaced with fresh IL-2-containing medium on days 3 and 7. Unless noted otherwise, every peptide stimulation condition was cultured in triplicate wells. Using Ficoll-Paque Plus gradient centrifugation, PBMC were separated from whole blood and then either used fresh or cryopreserved at -140C. The spike proteins of SARS-CoV-2 and of the common cold coronaviruses HCoV-NL63, HCoV-OC43 and HCoV-229E were spanned by overlapping peptide pools. Genomic DNA was extracted from cultured CD4+ T cells with the QIAamp micro DNA kit.

Trimmed from V: 2 bases; trimmed from J: 7 bases; junction bases lacking a gene match: 7. The CDR3 numbers 15 residues from cysteine through phenylalanine. The sequence is cut down to CDR3 DNA, 45 bases in frame from base 1. CDR1 and CDR2 are drawn from the germline V gene: SGHVS, FNYEAQ. The count of this clone is one. Its antigen remains unidentified. The sample holds no much larger clone one base away, and base qualities are not on file. The source material was CD4+ T cells from PBMCs cultured with HCoV-NL63 spike peptides, sampled after COVID-19 vaccination. Taken with the paper, the label for cell subset or site translates to: HCoV-NL63 spike overlapping peptide pool stimulation. The chain was built from TRBV7-6 and TRBJ2-2, and TRBD1 matches 7 of the central bases. This receptor was taken from a human donor who received a COVID-19 vaccine. The CDR3 is CASSLIEGASGELFF. The nucleotide sequence is TGTGCCAGCAGCTTAATTGAGGGGGCTAGCGGGGAGCTGTTTTTT.